These 24 T cell receptor beta chains originate from one sample sequenced in a study of cytomegalovirus exposure and HLA in healthy donors. The PCR used 60 Vbeta and 13 Jbeta primers. TCRdb's table, derived via immunoSEQ multiplex PCR, lists solely in-frame clones and lacks some. The sample gives 120,000 or so clones, more than 60% of which show up once; 5% to 7.5% is in the top ten. Sequenced input: PBMCs. These receptors were taken from a man in his thirties or forties in good health and CMV-seropositive.

This chain uses TRBV19 with TRBJ1-2; no definite D call. Germline V gene sequence: CDR1 LNHDA, CDR2 SQIVND (reference sequence). Trimming cost V 7 bases and J 0 bases, with 12 bases left between them. The CDR3 runs 14 residues. DNA of the CDR3: TGTGCCAGTACCCGGACCGGGACTAACTATGGCTACACCTTC. Its translation: CASTRTGTNYGYTF.

The gene calls are TRBV11-3 and TRBJ2-3; 8 bases align to TRBD2. Germline values: CDR1 SGHNT, CDR2 YENEEA. CDR3 size: 14 residues. V trimming: 10 bases; J trimming: 7 bases; junction bases outside the gene matches: 13. The CDR3 bases are TGTGCCACCCGGGTCGGGGGGGATAAGAATACGCAGTATTTT. Translated, it gives CATRVGGDKNTQYF.

This clone showed up just once. The rearrangement uses TRBV4-2 and TRBJ2-3; maybe TRBD2 (5 bases). The CDR3 sequence is 17 residues long. Germline assignment: CDR1 LGHNA and CDR2 YNFKEQ. The V and J ends lost 1 base and 0 bases respectively, with 14 bases between them. CDR3 bases: TGTGCCAGCAGCCAAGCGTCTGAGGGTAACAGCACAGATACGCAGTATTTT. It encodes CASSQASEGNSTDTQYF.

This clone was found a few times. CDR3 protein: CASSAGTGGSEAFF. CDR3 in DNA: TGTGCCAGCAGCGCCGGGACAGGGGGGTCTGAAGCTTTCTTT. The chain links TRBV9 to TRBJ1-1, with TRBD1 matching 11 bases. The V segment lost 3 bases and the J segment 6 bases; nucleotides outside the gene matches: 4. Germline CDR1 SGDLS, CDR2 YYNGEE. The CDR3 runs 14 residues.

The chain joins TRBV6-6 to TRBJ2-7, with 8 nucleotides matching TRBD1. After removal of 5 bases from V and 4 bases from J, the junction contained 10 bases not matched to a gene. CDR1 is MNHNY and CDR2 is SVGAGI in the germline V gene (reference sequence). The CDR3 has 15 amino acids. The CDR3, as DNA: TGTGCCAGCAGTCCCACCGGACAGGGTTTATACGAGCAGTACTTC. Its translation: CASSPTGQGLYEQYF.

This clone was observed a few times. V and J are TRBV7-9 and TRBJ1-1; TRBD1 is a possible D gene (6 bases). The CDR3 is 13 residues long. Germline CDR1 is SEHNR and CDR2 is FQNEAQ (reference sequence). V was clipped by 7 bases and J by 0 bases, with 9 bases between them. In DNA, the CDR3 is TGTGCCAGCAAACAGGGAGTGAACACTGAAGCTTTCTTT. It encodes CASKQGVNTEAFF.

The chain couples TRBV11-2 to TRBJ2-5; D is ambiguous. The CDR3 sequence is 14 residues long. V lost 5 bases and J 4 bases, leaving 14 bases between the germline ends. Germline V gives CDR1 SGHAT, CDR2 FQNNGV. DNA of the CDR3: TGTGCCAGCAGCGACCGGGTTGGTACAGAGACCCAGTACTTC. Protein sequence: CASSDRVGTETQYF.

The V gene is TRBV21-1, the J gene TRBJ1-5; TRBD1, as called in the table, went unchecked against the DNA. TRBV21-1 is a recognized pseudogene. The CDR3 loop spans 18 amino acids. The CDR3 spells CASSKGDSGAYSNQPQHF. CDR3 nucleotide sequence: TGTGCCAGCAGCAAAGGGGACAGTGGAGCATATAGCAATCAGCCCCAGCATTTT.

This rearrangement joins TRBV18 to TRBJ1-5; D is ambiguous. Germline V lookup: CDR1 KGHSH, CDR2 LQKENI. The length of the CDR3 is 13 residues. With 8 bases removed from V and 7 bases from J, the gap between germline ends came to 15 bases. This chain's CDR3 is CASTLGRGQPQHF. In DNA, the CDR3 is TGTGCCAGCACCCTGGGCCGGGGACAGCCCCAGCATTTT. The variable domain in full, completed from reference TRBV18 and TRBJ1-5, reads NAGVMQNPRHLVRRRGQEARLRCSPMKGHSHVYWYRQLPEEGLKFMVYLQKENIIDESGMPKERFSAEFPKEGPSILRIQQVVRGDSAAYFCASTLGRGQPQHFGDGTRLSIL.

V and J are TRBV30 and TRBJ2-1; 8 nucleotides match TRBD2. After removal of 0 bases from V and 8 bases from J, the junction contained 6 bases not matched to a gene. Germline values: CDR1 GTSNPN, CDR2 SVGIG (reference sequence). The CDR3 sequence is 14 residues long. The CDR3 is CAWSVGGAEDEQFF. The CDR3, as DNA: TGTGCCTGGAGTGTCGGGGGGGCCGAGGATGAGCAGTTCTTC.

V usage is TRBV4-1 and J usage is TRBJ2-7; TRBD2 might be the D (5 bases). V dropped 0 bases and J dropped 3 bases, with 18 bases sitting between them. The length of the CDR3 is 17 residues. Germline V lookup: CDR1 MGHRA, CDR2 YSYEKL. The CDR3 loop is CASSQDNPRRGFYEQYF. The CDR3 region has the DNA TGCGCCAGCAGCCAAGATAATCCCCGCCGCGGGTTCTACGAGCAGTACTTC.

The rearrangement joins TRBV19 to TRBJ2-7, with 8 bases matching TRBD1. The V segment lost 3 bases and the J segment 3 bases; nucleotides outside the gene matches: 10. Per the germline V gene, CDR1 is LNHDA and CDR2 is SQIVND (reference sequence). The CDR3 is 16 residues long. CDR3 sequence (DNA): TGTGCCAGTAGTATGGCTTCGGACAGGGAAGACTACGAGCAGTACTTC. Translating it yields CASSMASDREDYEQYF.

In this sample, this clone turned up a few times. The chain combines TRBV7-9 with TRBJ1-2, with a tentative D call TRBD1 (6 bases). The CDR3 has 14 amino acids. V lost 6 bases to trimming and J lost 6 bases, with 17 bases between them. Looked up from germline, CDR1 is SEHNR and CDR2 is FQNEAQ (reference sequence). In DNA, the CDR3 is TGTGCCAGCAGGCCTAACGCTCAGGGGAATGGCTACACCTTC. Amino acid sequence: CASRPNAQGNGYTF.

The gene calls are TRBV10-3 and TRBJ1-5; 9 nucleotides align to TRBD1. CDR1 ENHRY and CDR2 SYGVKD come from the germline V gene. This CDR3 contains 15 residues. Trimming cost V 2 bases and J 4 bases; bases outside gene matches: 3. The CDR3 coding sequence is TGTGCCATCAGTGAGACGGGACAGGGTAATCAGCCCCAGCATTTT. It codes for CAISETGQGNQPQHF.

This clone was counted a single time. V usage is TRBV5-1 and J usage is TRBJ2-5, with a tentative D call TRBD1 (6 bases). The CDR3 covers 17 residues. Trimming removed 4 bases from V and 5 bases from J, with 24 bases in between. Germline CDR1 and CDR2: SGHRS and YFSETQ. CDR3 nucleotides: TGCGCCAGCAGCGCGAAACGGATCGACAGGTCTAGCGAGACCCAGTACTTC. The encoded protein is CASSAKRIDRSSETQYF.

The chain couples TRBV5-4 to TRBJ2-1; TRBD2 agrees at 11 bases. Trimming took 4 bases from V and 0 from J; bases not matched to a gene: 3. The V gene's germline CDR1 is SGHNT and CDR2 YYREEE (reference sequence). This CDR3 has 16 amino acids. The CDR3 here is CASSPSGGSSYNEQFF. The CDR3 region has the DNA TGTGCCAGCAGCCCTAGCGGGGGGAGCTCCTACAATGAGCAGTTCTTC.

The CDR3 DNA is TGCGCCAGCAGCTTGGGTACAGGTGTGGGCACAGATACGCAGTATTTT. Encoded protein: CASSLGTGVGTDTQYF. This chain joins TRBV5-1 and TRBJ2-3; possibly TRBD1 for D (5 bases). The V end lost 0 bases, the J end lost 1 base, and 12 bases lay between the germline ends. The CDR3 spans 16 residues. The germline gives CDR1 SGHRS, CDR2 YFSETQ.

The rearrangement links TRBV5-6 to TRBJ2-1; TRBD1 agrees at 9 bases. Unmatched junction bases numbered 4, after V lost 2 bases and J lost 7 bases. Germline V gene sequence: CDR1 SGHDT, CDR2 YYEEEE. This CDR3 contains 14 residues. This CDR3 reads CASSFGQGWNEQFF. CDR3 nucleotides: TGTGCCAGCAGCTTCGGACAGGGGTGGAATGAGCAGTTCTTC. Looking up the rest from reference TRBV5-6 and TRBJ2-1 gives the full variable domain: DAGVTQSPTHLIKTRGQQVTLRCSPKSGHDTVSWYQQALGQGPQFIFQYYEEEERQRGNFPDRFSGHQFPNYSSELNVNALLLGDSALYLCASSFGQGWNEQFFGPGTRLTVL.

This clone was recorded a few times. The V call is TRBV6-5, the J call TRBJ1-5, with D perhaps matching TRBD1 (5 bases). Germline loops: CDR1 MNHEY, CDR2 SVGAGI. There are 12 residues in the CDR3. Between the trimmed V and J ends, which lost 8 bases and 8 bases, there was a span of 13 bases. CDR3 sequence: CASGPGFKPQHF. DNA of the CDR3: TGTGCCAGCGGCCCAGGGTTTAAGCCCCAGCATTTT.

The rearrangement uses TRBV5-1 and TRBJ1-2; D ambiguous. The CDR3 consists of 12 residues. Trimming took 7 bases from V and 7 from J, leaving 14 bases between them. CDR1 is SGHRS, CDR2 YFSETQ, per germline. The CDR3 bases are TGCGCCAGCTCTACATCGGGGAGTGGCTACACCTTC. It yields the protein CASSTSGSGYTF.

The chain couples TRBV5-6 to TRBJ2-1; D may be TRBD1 (6 bases). This CDR3 region has 16 residues. Germline V CDR1 and CDR2: SGHDT, YYEEEE. Trimming took off 4 bases at V and 0 bases at J, with 14 bases between the two ends. The CDR3 DNA reads TGTGCCAGCAGCGCTAGGACAGCTCACTCCTACAATGAGCAGTTCTTC. Translated, it gives CASSARTAHSYNEQFF.

Notes on this clone: Other DNA sequences in this sample translate to the same CDR3. The gene calls are TRBV5-1 and TRBJ1-1; D not certain. V shed 2 bases and J shed 1 base, with 6 bases lying between them. The CDR3 extends over 13 amino acids. Germline CDR1 reads SGHRS; CDR2 reads YFSETQ. CDR3 nucleotides: TGCGCCAGCAGCTTCCAGGAGAACACTGAAGCTTTCTTT. Translating gives CASSFQENTEAFF.

The chain carries TRBV2 and TRBJ1-3, with a weak D call TRBD1 (5 bases). With 8 bases removed from V and 4 bases from J, the gap between germline ends came to 21 bases. The CDR3 sequence is 16 residues long. Looked up from germline, CDR1 is SNHLY and CDR2 is FYNNEI. CDR3 in amino acids: CASDLWGSGEGNTIYF. The CDR3 nucleotides read TGTGCCAGCGACTTGTGGGGCAGTGGAGAAGGAAACACCATATATTTT.

The rearrangement links TRBV29-1 to TRBJ1-5, with a tentative D call TRBD1 (5 bases). The CDR3 length is 12 residues. Trimming left V 5 bases short and J 11 bases short, with 16 bases between. Germline V gene data show CDR1 as SQVTM and CDR2 as ANQGSEA. The CDR3 coding sequence is TGCAGCGTTCGGTGGGGGGAATCAGCCCAGCATTTT. It translates to CSVRWGESAQHF.